The 7 T cell receptor beta chains below come from one sample, sequenced in a study of long-term antiretroviral therapy in people with HIV. This was the immunoSEQ v3.0 assay at survey level. Profiling relied on immunoSEQ multiplex PCR, and the TCRdb table lists in-frame clones only, not all of them. Among tens of thousands of clones listed, roughly 80% were seen once. The sequencing used unsorted PBMCs, collected 1.1 years before starting antiretroviral therapy. These TCRs come from a woman in her twenties or thirties with HIV.

The chain couples TRBV7-2 to TRBJ2-3, with D unclear. CDR1 is SGHTA and CDR2 is FQGNSA in the germline V gene. Trimming cost V 2 bases and J 4 bases, with 10 bases left between them. CDR3 length equals 14 residues. The CDR3 sequence is CASSLIRRADTQYF. The DNA of the CDR3 is TGTGCCAGCAGCTTAATCCGACGAGCAGATACGCAGTATTTT.

The chain joins TRBV2 to TRBJ2-3; 9 bases are a match to TRBD2. The CDR3 loop spans 16 amino acids. Germline lookup yields CDR1 SNHLY and CDR2 FYNNEI. With 2 bases clipped from V and 5 bases from J, the junction kept 8 bases outside the gene matches. CDR3 coding DNA: TGTGCCAGCAGTGAAATGCGGGGGGGCGCGGAAGATACGCAGTATTTT. This gives the protein CASSEMRGGAEDTQYF.

A single count supports this clone. J is TRBJ1-2 and V is TRBV30; 7 bases line up with TRBD1. V dropped 4 bases and J dropped 3; count of bases not matched to a gene: 8. There are 14 residues in the CDR3. The V gene's germline CDR1 is GTSNPN and CDR2 SVGIG (reference sequence). The CDR3 loop is CAWKIRGRYYGYTF. The CDR3 bases are TGTGCCTGGAAGATAAGGGGGCGTTACTATGGCTACACCTTC.

This chain links TRBV29-1 with TRBJ2-3; D possibly corresponds to TRBD2 (7 bases). The CDR3 length is 15 residues. Per germline, CDR1 SQVTM and CDR2 ANQGSEA. The V end was cut by 8 bases, the J end by 1 base, with 19 bases between. The DNA of the CDR3 is TGCAGCTTCCCCAGGGGAGGGGGGGGCACAGATACGCAGTATTTT. Translation gives CSFPRGGGGTDTQYF.

The V and J genes are TRBV11-1 and TRBJ1-1; D unclear. The length of the CDR3 is 11 residues. CDR1 SGHAT and CDR2 FQDESV come from the germline V gene (reference sequence). V lost 5 bases to trimming and J lost 6 bases, with 7 bases between them. The CDR3 coding sequence is TGTGCCAGCAGCCACTCAGCTGAAGCTTTCTTT. Protein: CASSHSAEAFF. The full variable domain, rest sourced from reference TRBV11-1 and TRBJ1-1, is EAEVAQSPRYKITEKSQAVAFWCDPISGHATLYWYRQILGQGPELLVQFQDESVVDDSQLPKDRFSAERLKGVDSTLKIQPAELGDSAMYLCASSHSAEAFFGQGTRLTVV.

The rearrangement links TRBV5-4 to TRBJ2-5; D might be TRBD1 (6 bases). The CDR3 totals 14 residues. The V gene's germline CDR1 is SGHNT and CDR2 YYREEE (reference sequence). V lost 5 bases and J 4 bases, leaving 15 bases between the germline ends. CDR3 sequence (DNA): TGTGCCAGCAGTACAGGGTCTGTAGGAGAGACCCAGTACTTC. Amino acids: CASSTGSVGETQYF.

The chain carries TRBV6-5 and TRBJ1-1, with D unresolved. Germline lookup yields CDR1 MNHEY and CDR2 SVGAGI. This CDR3 comprises 15 residues. V gave up 5 bases and J gave up 4 bases, with 17 bases separating them. The DNA of the CDR3 is TGTGCCAGCAGTCAAGGCGGCGGGATGGGCACTGAAGCTTTCTTT. Protein product: CASSQGGGMGTEAFF.